What follows are 4 T cell receptor beta chains derived from one specimen sequenced in a study of post-analysis software for immune sequencing data. Study results and limitations: Controls showed lower frequencies than patients for 4 or 5 TRBV segments, and TRBV5-6, TRBV5-1 and TRBV20-1 were among these.

Presence of unique molecular identifiers characterized the TCR beta cDNA libraries. TCRdb reanalysed the PCR reads using MiXCR and keeps one entry per CDR3 protein. The profile shows 550,000 to 700,000 distinct CDR3 sequences, about 44% of them singletons. Which antigens these TCRs recognize remains unknown. The specimen was blood. The receptors derive from a girl aged 10-17 years with multiple sclerosis.

The chain links TRBV5-1 to TRBJ2-7; TRBD1 is a possible D gene (5 bases). CDR1 is SGHRS and CDR2 is YFSETQ in the germline V gene. Trimming left V 0 bases short and J 3 bases short, with 10 bases between. CDR3 length: 14 residues. The CDR3 DNA reads as TGCGCCAGCAGCTTGGAAGCTGACAGCTACGAGCAGTACTTC. Its protein product is CASSLEADSYEQYF. The full variable domain, completed using reference TRBV5-1 and TRBJ2-7, is KAGVTQTPRYLIKTRGQQVTLSCSPISGHRSVSWYQQTPGQGLQFLFEYFSETQRNKGNFPGRFSGRQFSNSRSEMNVSTLELGDSALYLCASSLEADSYEQYFGPGTRLTVT.

This clonotype showed up just a few times. The chain has TRBV10-3 and TRBJ2-7; 7 bases are a match to TRBD1. This CDR3 comprises 12 residues. J lost 7 bases, V lost 9 bases, and 9 bases had no gene match. CDR1 is ENHRY and CDR2 is SYGVKD in the germline V gene. The CDR3 loop is CAIVTGTGEQYF. The CDR3 DNA reads as TGTGCCATTGTGACAGGGACGGGGGAGCAGTACTTC.

The chain joins TRBV10-3 to TRBJ2-7; D call uncertain. This CDR3 region has 12 residues. The germline V gene has CDR1 ENHRY and CDR2 SYGVKD. Trimming stripped 8 bases from V and 4 bases from J, with 12 bases between. The CDR3 is CAIGKGEYEQYF. The CDR3, as DNA: TGTGCCATCGGAAAGGGCGAGTACGAGCAGTACTTC.

The chain employs TRBV7-9 and TRBJ1-1, with D perhaps TRBD1 (6 bases). V shed 1 base and J shed 4 bases, with 13 bases lying between them. Germline CDR1 reads SEHNR; CDR2 reads FQNEAQ (reference sequence). This CDR3 has 15 residues. CDR3 amino acids: CASSLGGRGSTEAFF. The CDR3 region has the DNA TGTGCCAGCAGCTTAGGAGGCAGGGGTAGCACTGAAGCTTTCTTT. Full variable domain (missing parts from reference TRBV7-9 and TRBJ1-1): DTGVSQNPRHKITKRGQNVTFRCDPISEHNRLYWYRQTLGQGPEFLTYFQNEAQLEKSRLLSDRFSAERPKGSFSTLEIQRTEQGDSAMYLCASSLGGRGSTEAFFGQGTRLTVV.